The 8 T cell receptor beta chains listed next were all sequenced from one sample in a study of blood T cell repertoires in COVID-19. Clones were read by immunoSEQ multiplex PCR, and TCRdb kept only the in-frame ones, dropping some. Here the sample spans tens of thousands of clones, approximately 82% being singletons. Sequenced sample: peripheral blood. Source of these receptors: a human donor in a cohort sampled during active COVID-19.

The gene calls are TRBV18 and TRBJ1-2; TRBD1 is a possible D gene (6 bases). The ends were cut back, 4 bases at V and 8 bases at J, with 14 bases in the middle. The germline CDR1 and CDR2 sequences are KGHSH and LQKENI. CDR3 length: 13 residues. CDR3 amino acids: CASSQNREGGYTF. Written as DNA, the CDR3 is TGTGCCAGCTCACAAAACAGGGAAGGCGGCTACACCTTC.

The chain combines TRBV2 with TRBJ2-1, with no clear D. Germline loops: CDR1 SNHLY, CDR2 FYNNEI. V lost 7 bases and J 4 bases, leaving 8 bases between the germline ends. The CDR3 runs to 12 residues. The DNA for the CDR3 is TGTGCCAGCAAAGATAGTTACAATGAGCAGTTCTTC. Protein: CASKDSYNEQFF.

The table lists this clone with a count of one. This chain connects TRBV10-3 to TRBJ2-1, with TRBD1 matching over 9 bases. J was trimmed by 4 bases and V by 0 bases; bases with no gene match: 4. The CDR3 has 16 residues. Germline V gene sequence: CDR1 ENHRY, CDR2 SYGVKD. The CDR3 loop is CAISESGGQGYNEQFF. For the CDR3, the DNA is TGTGCCATCAGTGAGTCAGGGGGACAGGGATACAATGAGCAGTTCTTC.

This rearrangement joins TRBV25-1 to TRBJ1-6; D remains unclear. The CDR3 is made up of 16 amino acids. The V gene's germline CDR1 is MGHDK and CDR2 SYGVNS. Trimming removed 4 bases at V and 8 bases at J, with 18 bases between. CDR3 sequence (DNA): TGTGCCAGCAGTGTCCGTGTGGCCGCAGTGGATTCACCCCTCCACTTT. It translates to CASSVRVAAVDSPLHF.

The rearrangement joins TRBV6-5 to TRBJ1-6; D unresolved. The V end was cut by 2 bases, the J end by 11 bases, with 7 bases between. CDR3 size: 12 residues. Germline V lookup: CDR1 MNHEY, CDR2 SVGAGI. The CDR3 is CASSYRGAPLHF. CDR3 bases: TGTGCCAGCAGTTACCGGGGTGCACCCCTCCACTTT.

V gene TRBV19 combines with J gene TRBJ2-1; TRBD2 agrees at 9 bases. Trimming took 10 bases from V and 9 from J; bases not matched to a gene: 10. The germline CDR1 and CDR2 sequences are LNHDA and SQIVND (reference sequence). CDR3 length: 13 amino acids. The CDR3 loop is CATVSSGGREQFF. The CDR3 DNA follows: TGTGCCACTGTTAGTAGCGGGGGACGTGAGCAGTTCTTC.

V usage is TRBV7-8 and J usage is TRBJ1-5; D might be TRBD1 (5 bases). The CDR3 has 15 amino acids. Germline V gene data show CDR1 as SGHVS and CDR2 as FQNEAQ. The V end lost 3 bases, the J end lost 1 base, and 10 bases lay between the germline ends. DNA of the CDR3: TGTGCCAGCAGCTTGTCGGGGGGGAGCAATCAGCCCCAGCATTTT. It encodes CASSLSGGSNQPQHF.

This chain connects TRBV7-8 to TRBJ2-7; TRBD1 aligns across 7 bases. With 5 bases clipped from V and 0 bases from J, the junction kept 4 bases outside the gene matches. Germline V gene sequence: CDR1 SGHVS, CDR2 FQNEAQ. The CDR3 contains 14 residues. The CDR3 nucleotides are TGTGCCAGCAGCGCCGGGACAGCCTCCTACGAGCAGTACTTC. Translation gives CASSAGTASYEQYF.